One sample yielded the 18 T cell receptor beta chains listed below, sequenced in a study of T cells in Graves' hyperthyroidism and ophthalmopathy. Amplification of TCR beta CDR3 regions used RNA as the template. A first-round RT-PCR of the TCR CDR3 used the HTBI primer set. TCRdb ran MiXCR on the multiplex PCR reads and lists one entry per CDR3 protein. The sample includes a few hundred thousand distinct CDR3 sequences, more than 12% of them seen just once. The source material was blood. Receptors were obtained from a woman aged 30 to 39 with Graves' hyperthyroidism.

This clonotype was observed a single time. CDR3 region: CATSRDLTAPNEKLFF. CDR3 nucleotide sequence: TGTGCCACCAGCAGAGATCTGACAGCCCCCAATGAAAAACTGTTTTTT. The chain uses TRBV15 and TRBJ1-4; D is perhaps TRBD1 (5 bases). Looked up from germline, CDR1 is LNHNV and CDR2 is YYDKDF (reference sequence). This CDR3 has 16 amino acids. Trimming cost V 0 bases and J 5 bases, with 13 bases left between them.

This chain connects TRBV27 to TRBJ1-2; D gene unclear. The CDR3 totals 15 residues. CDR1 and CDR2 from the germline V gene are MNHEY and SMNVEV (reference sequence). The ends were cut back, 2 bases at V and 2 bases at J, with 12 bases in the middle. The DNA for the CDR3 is TGTGCCAGCAGTTTACATGGTACGGGGAACTATGGCTACACCTTC. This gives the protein CASSLHGTGNYGYTF.

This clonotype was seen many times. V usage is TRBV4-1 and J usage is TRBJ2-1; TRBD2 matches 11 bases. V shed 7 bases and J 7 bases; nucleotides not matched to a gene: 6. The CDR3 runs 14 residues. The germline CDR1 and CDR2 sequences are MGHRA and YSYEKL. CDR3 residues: CASMLSGRVNEQFF. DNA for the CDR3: TGCGCCAGCATGCTTAGCGGGAGGGTGAATGAGCAGTTCTTC.

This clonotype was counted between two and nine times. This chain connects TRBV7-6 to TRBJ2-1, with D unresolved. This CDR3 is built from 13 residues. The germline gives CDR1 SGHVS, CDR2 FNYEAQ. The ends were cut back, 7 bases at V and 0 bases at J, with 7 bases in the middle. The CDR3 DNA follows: TGTGCCAGCACCCCGAGCTCCTACAATGAGCAGTTCTTC. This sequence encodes CASTPSSYNEQFF. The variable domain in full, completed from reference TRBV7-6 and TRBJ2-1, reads GAGVSQSPRYKVTKRGQDVALRCDPISGHVSLYWYRQALGQGPEFLTYFNYEAQQDKSGLPNDRFSAERPEGSISTLTIQRTEQRDSAMYRCASTPSSYNEQFFGPGTRLTVL.

CDR3 loop: CASSSLGTSGKVSYEQYF. The DNA for the CDR3 is TGTGCCAGCAGCTCTCTTGGGACTAGCGGGAAAGTCTCCTACGAGCAGTACTTC. This chain uses TRBV5-6 with TRBJ2-7, with 13 bases aligning to TRBD2. The trim removed 3 bases at V and 0 bases at J, leaving 9 bases unmatched. The germline V gene encodes CDR1 SGHDT and CDR2 YYEEEE. The CDR3 contains 18 residues. The complete variable domain, with remaining parts taken from reference TRBV5-6 and TRBJ2-7, reads DAGVTQSPTHLIKTRGQQVTLRCSPKSGHDTVSWYQQALGQGPQFIFQYYEEEERQRGNFPDRFSGHQFPNYSSELNVNALLLGDSALYLCASSSLGTSGKVSYEQYFGPGTRLTVT.

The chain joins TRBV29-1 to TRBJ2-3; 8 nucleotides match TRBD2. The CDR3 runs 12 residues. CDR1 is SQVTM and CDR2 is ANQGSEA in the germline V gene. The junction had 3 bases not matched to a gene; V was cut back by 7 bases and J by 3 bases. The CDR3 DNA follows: TGCAGCGCTATAGCGGGAACAGATACGCAGTATTTT. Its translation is CSAIAGTDTQYF.

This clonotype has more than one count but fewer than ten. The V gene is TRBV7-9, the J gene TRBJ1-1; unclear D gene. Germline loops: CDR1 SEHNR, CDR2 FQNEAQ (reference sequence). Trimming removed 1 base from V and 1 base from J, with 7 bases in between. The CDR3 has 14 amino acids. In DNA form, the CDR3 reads TGTGCCAGCAGCTTAGTAAGCCAGAACACTGAAGCTTTCTTT. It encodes CASSLVSQNTEAFF.

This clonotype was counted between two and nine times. The CDR3 sequence is CASSMDSGNPYNEQFF. The CDR3 DNA follows: TGTGCCAGCAGCATGGATTCGGGTAACCCCTACAATGAGCAGTTCTTC. The rearrangement uses TRBV5-6 and TRBJ2-1; D not certain. Germline lookup yields CDR1 SGHDT and CDR2 YYEEEE. The CDR3 has 16 residues. V was shortened by 4 bases and J by 2 bases, with 16 bases between the two germline ends.

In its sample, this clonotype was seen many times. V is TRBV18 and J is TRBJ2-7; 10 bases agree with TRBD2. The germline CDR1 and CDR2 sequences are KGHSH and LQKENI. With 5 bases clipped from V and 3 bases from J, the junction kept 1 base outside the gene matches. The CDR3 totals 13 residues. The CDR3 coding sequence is TGTGCCAGCTCAGCTAGCGGGAGCTACGAGCAGTACTTC. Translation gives CASSASGSYEQYF. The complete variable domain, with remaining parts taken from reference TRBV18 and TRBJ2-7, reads NAGVMQNPRHLVRRRGQEARLRCSPMKGHSHVYWYRQLPEEGLKFMVYLQKENIIDESGMPKERFSAEFPKEGPSILRIQQVVRGDSAAYFCASSASGSYEQYFGPGTRLTVT.

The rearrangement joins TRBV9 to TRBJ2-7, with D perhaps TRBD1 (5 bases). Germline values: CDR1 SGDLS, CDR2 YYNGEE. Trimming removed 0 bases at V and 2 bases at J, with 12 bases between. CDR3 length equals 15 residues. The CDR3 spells CASSVGQGMTYEQYF. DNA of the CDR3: TGTGCCAGCAGCGTAGGGCAGGGTATGACCTACGAGCAGTACTTC.

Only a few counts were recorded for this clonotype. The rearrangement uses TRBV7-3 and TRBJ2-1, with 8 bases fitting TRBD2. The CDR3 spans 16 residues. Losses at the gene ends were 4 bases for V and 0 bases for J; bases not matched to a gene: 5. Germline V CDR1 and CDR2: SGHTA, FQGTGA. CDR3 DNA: TGTGCCAGCAGCTCCGATAGCGGGACCTCCTACAATGAGCAGTTCTTC. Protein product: CASSSDSGTSYNEQFF. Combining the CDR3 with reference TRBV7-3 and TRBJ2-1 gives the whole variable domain GAGVSQTPSNKVTEKGKYVELRCDPISGHTALYWYRQSLGQGPEFLIYFQGTGAADDSGLPNDRFFAVRPEGSVSTLKIQRTERGDSAVYLCASSSDSGTSYNEQFFGPGTRLTVL.

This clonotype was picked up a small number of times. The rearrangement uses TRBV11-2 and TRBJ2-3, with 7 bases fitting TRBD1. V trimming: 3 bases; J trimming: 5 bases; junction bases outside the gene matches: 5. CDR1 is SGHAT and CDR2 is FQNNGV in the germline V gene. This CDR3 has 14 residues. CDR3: CASSFGQVGDTQYF. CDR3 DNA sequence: TGTGCCAGCAGCTTCGGACAGGTGGGAGATACGCAGTATTTT.

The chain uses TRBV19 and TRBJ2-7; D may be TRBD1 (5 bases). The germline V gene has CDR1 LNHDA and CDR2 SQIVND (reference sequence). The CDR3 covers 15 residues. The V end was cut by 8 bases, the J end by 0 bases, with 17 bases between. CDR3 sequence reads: CASRSQGVGSYEQYF. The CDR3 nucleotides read TGTGCCAGTCGAAGCCAGGGCGTGGGCTCCTACGAGCAGTACTTC.

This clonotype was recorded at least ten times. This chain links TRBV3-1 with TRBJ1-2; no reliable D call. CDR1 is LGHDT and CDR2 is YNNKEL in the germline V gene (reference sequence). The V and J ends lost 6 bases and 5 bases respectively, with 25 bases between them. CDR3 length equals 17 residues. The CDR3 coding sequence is TGTGCCAGCAGTCCCCTCAATCAAGGCACCGGGGTGTATGGCTACACCTTC. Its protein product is CASSPLNQGTGVYGYTF.

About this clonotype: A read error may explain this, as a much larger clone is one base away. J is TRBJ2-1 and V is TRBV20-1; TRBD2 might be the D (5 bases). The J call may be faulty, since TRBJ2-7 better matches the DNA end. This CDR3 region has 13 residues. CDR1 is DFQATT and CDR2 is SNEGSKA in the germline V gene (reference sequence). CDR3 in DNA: TGCAGTGCTAGACGGGAATCCTACAATGAGCAGTACTTC. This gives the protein CSARRESYNEQYF.

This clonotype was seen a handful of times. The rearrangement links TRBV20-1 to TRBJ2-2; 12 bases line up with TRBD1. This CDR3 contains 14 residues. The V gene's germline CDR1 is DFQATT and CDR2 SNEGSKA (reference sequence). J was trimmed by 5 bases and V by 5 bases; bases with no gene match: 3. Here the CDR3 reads CSAWDRGRTGELFF. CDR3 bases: TGCAGTGCTTGGGACAGGGGGCGAACCGGGGAGCTGTTTTTT.

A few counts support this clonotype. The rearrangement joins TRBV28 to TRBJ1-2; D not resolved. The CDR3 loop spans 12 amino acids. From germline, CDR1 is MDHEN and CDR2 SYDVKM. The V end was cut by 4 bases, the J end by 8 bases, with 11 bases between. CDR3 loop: CASSSPGKGYTF. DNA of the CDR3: TGTGCCAGCAGTTCCCCGGGAAAGGGCTACACCTTC.

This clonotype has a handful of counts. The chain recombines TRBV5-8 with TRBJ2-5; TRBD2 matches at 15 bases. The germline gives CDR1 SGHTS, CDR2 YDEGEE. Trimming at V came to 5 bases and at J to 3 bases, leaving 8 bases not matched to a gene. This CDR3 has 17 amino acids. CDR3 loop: CASSTGLAGGPEETQYF. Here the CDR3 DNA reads TGTGCCAGCAGTACCGGACTAGCGGGAGGGCCGGAAGAGACCCAGTACTTC.